The rows below give T cell receptor beta chains drawn from one sample of a study of blood T cell repertoires in COVID-19. Data came from immunoSEQ multiplex PCR; TCRdb stores just in-frame clones and leaves some out. The profile shows approximately 60,000 clones, about nine tenths of them singletons. The sample was peripheral blood. The receptor set was obtained from a woman older than 75 with COVID-19, enrolled during active disease. Each CDR3 is given with its conserved first and last residue. D genes are given only for firm matches. Some rows have no size entry. The others give once, few or many, or a class for an expanded clone.

size	D	V	J	DNA	CDR3
.	TRBD1	TRBV5-5	TRBJ2-5	TGTGCCAGCAGCCCCACCGGGACAGGGACAGAGACCCAGTACTTC	CASSPTGTGTETQYF
once	.	TRBV11-1	TRBJ2-2	TGTGCCAGCAGCCGAAGCGGGACAGGCCCCGGGGAGCTGTTTTTT	CASSRSGTGPGELFF
.	TRBD1	TRBV6-5	TRBJ1-2	TGTGCCAGCAGTTATTCAGGGGGCGCAAACTCCTATGGCTACACCTTC	CASSYSGGANSYGYTF
.	TRBD1	TRBV19	TRBJ2-6	TGTGCCAGTAGTATAGGCAGGGGGCGAGCTGGGGCCAACGTCCTGACTTTC	CASSIGRGRAGANVLTF
.	.	TRBV5-1	TRBJ1-1	TGCGCCAGCAGTGGAGGCGGAACTGAAGCTTTCTTT	CASSGGGTEAFF
once	.	TRBV2	TRBJ1-5	TGTGCCAGCAGTGAACGGTTCGTTCAGCCCCAGCATTTT	CASSERFVQPQHF
.	TRBD1	TRBV11-2	TRBJ1-4	TGTGCCAGCAGCTACCTAGGAGGGACAGGGGTACAAAAACTGTTTTTT	CASSYLGGTGVQKLFF
.	TRBD1	TRBV6-5	TRBJ1-2	TGTGCCAGCAGTTACTTTACAGGGGCGCTGAACTATGGCTACACCTTC	CASSYFTGALNYGYTF
.	.	TRBV3-1/TRBV3-2	TRBJ1-1	TGTGCCAGCAGCCAAGCCGACCGGGGGGCTTTCTTT	CASSQADRGAFF
.	.	TRBV25-1	TRBJ2-1	TGTGCCAGCAGTGACCCAGGCAGGTCCGAGCAGTTCTTC	CASSDPGRSEQFF
.	.	TRBV5-1	TRBJ1-6	TGCGCCAGCAGCTTGGGACAGCTAAATTCACCCCTCCACTTT	CASSLGQLNSPLHF
once	TRBD1	TRBV5-6	TRBJ2-7	TGTGCCAGCAGCACCGGACAGGGGGCATCCGAGCAGTACTTC	CASSTGQGASEQYF
.	TRBD1	TRBV6-5	TRBJ1-1	TGTGCCAGCAGGTCCCGGGACAGGGTTACTGAAGCTTTCTTT	CASRSRDRVTEAFF
once	.	TRBV5-5	TRBJ2-2	TGTGCCAGCAGCTTGGGAATGCGGCCTACGGACACCGGGGAGCTGTTTTTT	CASSLGMRPTDTGELFF
.	.	TRBV5-1	TRBJ1-4	TGCGCCAGCAGCCTGGACCCCAGGGGACCCGGGGAAAAACTGTTTTTT	CASSLDPRGPGEKLFF
.	TRBD1	TRBV30	TRBJ1-2	TGTGCCTGGAGTTTAATGACAGGGTACGGCTACACCTTC	CAWSLMTGYGYTF
.	TRBD2	TRBV7-3	TRBJ2-3	TGTGCCAGCAACAGCGGGGGTAGCACAGATACGCAGTATTTT	CASNSGGSTDTQYF
.	TRBD1	TRBV6-5	TRBJ1-2	TGTGCCAGCAGTATGGGACAGGGCATCAACTATGGCTACACCTTC	CASSMGQGINYGYTF
.	TRBD2	TRBV19	TRBJ2-3	TGTGCCAGTAGTATTAGCGGGGGGGGCACAGATACGCAGTATTTT	CASSISGGGTDTQYF
.	TRBD2	TRBV5-1	TRBJ2-3	TGCGCCAGCAACCGGGGCGGGGGGTACACAGATACGCAGTATTTT	CASNRGGGYTDTQYF
.	TRBD1	TRBV19	TRBJ2-3	TGTGCCAGTAGTATAGATGGAGGACAGGGGACAGATACGCAGTATTTT	CASSIDGGQGTDTQYF
.	TRBD2	TRBV2	TRBJ2-1	TGTGCCAGCAGCGCGGGACTAGCGGGGGGGTTCGATGAGCAGTTCTTC	CASSAGLAGGFDEQFF
.	.	TRBV30	TRBJ2-5	TGTGCCTGGAGTGGCGGCCTCCTGGAGACCCAGTACTTC	CAWSGGLLETQYF
.	TRBD2	TRBV12-3/TRBV12-4	TRBJ2-1	TGTGCCAGCAGCAACGCAGCGGGGGGAGCGTTCTTC	CASSNAAGGAFF
.	TRBD2	TRBV19	TRBJ2-1	TGTGCCAGTAGTATCGTAGCGGGGGGTCCCCACAATGAGCAGTTCTTC	CASSIVAGGPHNEQFF
.	TRBD1	TRBV7-9	TRBJ2-3	TGTGCCACCGGACAGGGAAGTTCATATACGCAGTATTTT	CATGQGSSYTQYF
.	.	TRBV27	TRBJ1-6	TGTGCCAGCAGTTTAAACAGGAACGGTTCACCCCTCCACTTT	CASSLNRNGSPLHF
.	.	TRBV6-1	TRBJ1-2	TGTGCCAGCAGTGAAGGTGGCGGTACTAACTATGGCTACACCTTC	CASSEGGGTNYGYTF
.	TRBD1	TRBV5-1	TRBJ1-1	TGCGCCAGCAGCGAACGGGACAGGGGAACTGAAGCTTTCTTT	CASSERDRGTEAFF
.	TRBD1	TRBV7-9	TRBJ2-1	TGTGCCAGCAGCAGCGACAGGGAGTTTACCTACAATGAGCAGTTCTTC	CASSSDREFTYNEQFF
.	.	TRBV6-2/TRBV6-3	TRBJ1-1	TGTGCCAGCAGTTTGGGAGCAGCTCGAGCTTTCTTT	CASSLGAARAFF
.	TRBD2	TRBV6-6	TRBJ2-3	TGTGCCAGCAGCCTACTAGCGGGGATAAGCACAGATACGCAGTATTTT	CASSLLAGISTDTQYF
.	.	TRBV2	TRBJ2-1	TGTGCCAGCAATCGGGGAACCTACAATGAGCAGTTCTTC	CASNRGTYNEQFF